One and the same sample provided the 15 T cell receptor beta chains below, sequenced in a study of response to subunit inactivated influenza vaccine. TCRdb fed the RT-PCR reads into MiXCR, producing one record per CDR3 protein. The data show some 600,000 distinct CDR3 sequences, 12% to 15% seen once. The sequencing here drew on PBMCs from blood, taken about 14 days before vaccination. The receptors were gathered from a man in his fifties or sixties who received an inactivated influenza vaccine.

J is TRBJ2-2 and V is TRBV5-1, with a weak D call TRBD2 (5 bases). Deletions cut 6 bases from V and 0 bases from J, with 12 bases between. Germline CDR1 SGHRS, CDR2 YFSETQ. CDR3 length: 15 amino acids. CDR3 coding DNA: TGCGCCAGCATGGAAGCGGTATCGAACACCGGGGAGCTGTTTTTT. Protein sequence: CASMEAVSNTGELFF.

This chain uses TRBV20-1 with TRBJ1-5; no clear D gene. In germline, CDR1 is DFQATT, CDR2 SNEGSKA (reference sequence). Between the trimmed V and J ends, which lost 3 bases and 7 bases, there was a span of 10 bases. The CDR3 loop spans 12 amino acids. The CDR3 nucleotides are TGCAGTGCTAGCACAAGAGGACAGCCCCAGCATTTT. This translates into CSASTRGQPQHF.

The rearrangement joins TRBV12-3 or TRBV12-4 to TRBJ1-1, with a tentative D call TRBD1 (6 bases). This CDR3 is built from 12 residues. V was shortened by 3 bases and J by 11 bases, with 13 bases between the two germline ends. The CDR3 reads CASSFGQIEAFF. In DNA form, the CDR3 reads TGTGCCAGCAGTTTCGGACAGATCGAGGCTTTCTTT.

This chain links TRBV5-1 with TRBJ2-2; D could derive from TRBD1 or TRBD2 (5 bases each). This CDR3 has 16 residues. The germline V and J ends were trimmed by 3 bases and 1 base, with 13 bases remaining between them. Per germline, CDR1 SGHRS and CDR2 YFSETQ. Written as DNA, the CDR3 is TGCGCCAGCAGCTCCTCCGGGACCCTGAACACCGGGGAGCTGTTTTTT. As protein: CASSSSGTLNTGELFF.

This chain connects TRBV5-1 to TRBJ2-7; tentatively, D is TRBD1 or TRBD2 (5 bases each). The CDR3 length is 18 residues. Per the germline V gene, CDR1 is SGHRS and CDR2 is YFSETQ. The V end was cut by 3 bases, the J end by 4 bases, with 26 bases between. The CDR3 loop is CASSYRGWDGRGAYEQYF. The CDR3 nucleotides read TGCGCCAGCAGCTACCGGGGATGGGATGGCCGAGGGGCTTACGAGCAGTACTTC. The full variable domain, its missing parts supplied by reference TRBV5-1 and TRBJ2-7, is KAGVTQTPRYLIKTRGQQVTLSCSPISGHRSVSWYQQTPGQGLQFLFEYFSETQRNKGNFPGRFSGRQFSNSRSEMNVSTLELGDSALYLCASSYRGWDGRGAYEQYFGPGTRLTVT.

The table lists this clonotype with a few counts. The rearrangement uses TRBV20-1 and TRBJ1-5; TRBD1 matches at 11 bases. This CDR3 comprises 13 residues. Germline CDR1 and CDR2: DFQATT and SNEGSKA (reference sequence). Losses at the gene ends were 7 bases for V and 5 bases for J; bases not matched to a gene: 4. In DNA, the CDR3 is TGCAGTGGGACAGGGGGCGGTGATCAGCCCCAGCATTTT. As protein: CSGTGGGDQPQHF.

This clonotype was counted a few times. The chain uses TRBV5-1 and TRBJ2-7; either TRBD1 or TRBD2 may supply D (5 bases each). From germline, CDR1 is SGHRS and CDR2 YFSETQ. This CDR3 spans 13 amino acids. Trimming removed 1 base at V and 5 bases at J, with 10 bases between. Written as DNA, the CDR3 is TGCGCCAGCAGCTTGCCAGGGACCGACGAGCAGTACTTC. Its translation is CASSLPGTDEQYF.

The chain carries TRBV7-9 and TRBJ2-3; D is perhaps TRBD2 (6 bases). Trimming pared 8 bases from V and 4 bases from J, leaving 19 bases between. From germline, CDR1 is SEHNR and CDR2 FQNEAQ (reference sequence). The CDR3 has 15 amino acids. CDR3: CASRHTYGSPDTQYF. In DNA form, the CDR3 reads TGTGCCAGCCGGCACACCTACGGGAGTCCAGATACGCAGTATTTT. The full variable domain, rest sourced from reference TRBV7-9 and TRBJ2-3, is DTGVSQNPRHKITKRGQNVTFRCDPISEHNRLYWYRQTLGQGPEFLTYFQNEAQLEKSRLLSDRFSAERPKGSFSTLEIQRTEQGDSAMYLCASRHTYGSPDTQYFGPGTRLTVL.

There are a few counts of this clonotype. This sequence joins TRBV30 and TRBJ2-1; D unclear. V shed 0 bases and J shed 8 bases, with 5 bases lying between them. The CDR3 length is 11 residues. Looked up from germline, CDR1 is GTSNPN and CDR2 is SVGIG (reference sequence). The chain's CDR3 is CAWSVGYEQFF. The CDR3 bases are TGTGCCTGGAGTGTAGGGTATGAGCAGTTCTTC.

Notes on this clonotype: The junction shows a germline mismatch at one end, possibly a read error. The gene calls are TRBV7-9 and TRBJ2-5; TRBD2 aligns across 8 bases. Germline V gene data show CDR1 as SEHNR and CDR2 as FQNEAQ (reference sequence). The CDR3 covers 16 residues. DNA of the CDR3: TGTGCCGGCAGCACGACTAGCGCGGATGGGTTGGGGACCCAGTACTTC. Translated: CAGSTTSADGLGTQYF.

Only a few counts were recorded for this clonotype. This rearrangement joins TRBV10-3 to TRBJ1-3; D is unclear. Trimming removed 8 bases at V and 0 bases at J, with 14 bases between. This CDR3 contains 15 residues. Germline V gene data show CDR1 as ENHRY and CDR2 as SYGVKD. This chain's CDR3 is CAIQAKEVSGNTIYF. The CDR3 DNA reads TGTGCCATCCAAGCAAAGGAGGTCTCTGGAAACACCATATATTTT.

CDR3 protein: CSASRAAEAFF. DNA of the CDR3: TGCAGTGCTAGTCGTGCCGCTGAAGCTTTCTTT. The chain is built from TRBV20-1 and TRBJ1-1; D gene ambiguous. V shed 3 bases and J shed 6 bases, with 8 bases lying between them. Germline CDR1 is DFQATT and CDR2 is SNEGSKA (reference sequence). This CDR3 is built from 11 residues.

The chain combines TRBV4-2 with TRBJ2-7; 10 nucleotides line up with TRBD2. This CDR3 is built from 18 residues. From germline, CDR1 is LGHNA and CDR2 YNFKEQ. Trimming took 4 bases from V and 3 from J; bases not matched to a gene: 15. The CDR3 here is CASSLSAGRAGGVYEQYF. DNA of the CDR3: TGTGCCAGCAGCCTTTCGGCTGGGAGAGCGGGGGGGGTCTACGAGCAGTACTTC.

This clonotype was seen a handful of times. The chain links TRBV12-3 or TRBV12-4 to TRBJ1-2, with TRBD1 as a possible D gene (6 bases). The germline V and J ends were trimmed by 2 bases and 4 bases, with 20 bases remaining between them. The CDR3 extends over 17 amino acids. The CDR3 is CASSLIAGDPPSYGYTF. CDR3 nucleotides: TGTGCCAGCAGTTTAATCGCAGGGGATCCGCCTAGCTATGGCTACACCTTC.

V is TRBV9 and J is TRBJ2-7, with D perhaps TRBD2 (5 bases). Germline V gene data show CDR1 as SGDLS and CDR2 as YYNGEE. The V end lost 0 bases, the J end lost 6 bases, and 10 bases lay between the germline ends. The CDR3 is 13 amino acids. This CDR3 is CASSVEGASEQYF. CDR3 nucleotides: TGTGCCAGCAGCGTAGAGGGAGCCAGCGAGCAGTACTTC.